One and the same sample provided the 14 T cell receptor beta chains below, sequenced in a study of patients and donors after allogeneic stem cell transplantation. TCRdb reprocessed the RT-PCR reads with MiXCR, giving one entry per CDR3 protein. The sample carries approximately 170,000 distinct CDR3 sequences, nearly 25% recorded once. Sequenced material: blood, either unsorted or a sorted T cell fraction (not recorded which). The receptors were gathered from a human donor who was either an allogeneic HSCT recipient or a stem cell or donor lymphocyte infusion donor (not recorded which). It is not recorded whose cells these are; they may come from a transplant donor.

The chain couples TRBV5-1 to TRBJ2-1; TRBD2 is a possible D gene (5 bases). CDR1 is SGHRS, CDR2 YFSETQ, per germline. V dropped 1 base and J dropped 8 bases, with 7 bases sitting between them. There are 12 residues in the CDR3. CDR3 in amino acids: CASSLWGDEQFF. CDR3 nucleotide sequence: TGCGCCAGCAGCTTGTGGGGAGATGAGCAGTTCTTC.

This clonotype showed up just a few times. The chain employs TRBV11-1 and TRBJ1-1; D not resolved. The V end lost 5 bases, the J end lost 0 bases, and 10 bases lay between the germline ends. CDR1 and CDR2 (germline): SGHAT, FQDESV (reference sequence). This CDR3 has 14 residues. CDR3 bases: TGTGCCAGCAGCCCCCGGCGCATGAACACTGAAGCTTTCTTT. Its protein is CASSPRRMNTEAFF.

This clonotype was observed a few times. The chain employs TRBV23-1 and TRBJ2-2; no clear D. TRBV23-1 is designated an ORF whose function remains uncertain. Trimming pared 11 bases from V and 0 bases from J, leaving 22 bases between. The CDR3 covers 17 residues. The CDR3 loop reads CALRFGQIGTNTGELFF. CDR3 nucleotides: TGCGCCCTTCGTTTTGGGCAGATTGGTACGAACACCGGGGAGCTGTTTTTT.

V and J are TRBV20-1 and TRBJ1-5; TRBD1 is a possible D gene (5 bases). Germline CDR1 DFQATT, CDR2 SNEGSKA (reference sequence). This CDR3 contains 16 residues. V was trimmed by 5 bases and J by 7 bases, leaving 24 bases between them. The CDR3 sequence: CSAAQLGVGLTQPQHF. As DNA, the CDR3 is TGCAGTGCTGCCCAATTGGGGGTCGGGCTGACCCAGCCCCAGCATTTT.

This clonotype was detected ten times or more. This chain uses TRBV5-1 with TRBJ1-1; D perhaps matches TRBD1 (6 bases). The CDR3 contains 13 residues. Per germline, CDR1 SGHRS and CDR2 YFSETQ. V dropped 3 bases and J dropped 6 bases, with 12 bases sitting between them. CDR3 DNA sequence: TGCGCCAGCAGCTCCTCAGGGGTTCCTGAAGCTTTCTTT. This codes for CASSSSGVPEAFF.

This clonotype was detected a few times. V is TRBV10-3 and J is TRBJ2-7; the D gene could be TRBD1 or TRBD2 (5 bases each). The CDR3 spans 16 residues. The germline V gene has CDR1 ENHRY and CDR2 SYGVKD. V was trimmed by 4 bases and J by 2 bases, leaving 18 bases between them. CDR3 sequence (DNA): TGTGCCATCAGTGCCCCATGGGGCGGGTACACCTACGAGCAGTACTTC. Its protein is CAISAPWGGYTYEQYF.

V is TRBV9 and J is TRBJ1-2; D unclear. This CDR3 contains 13 residues. Trimming removed 9 bases at V and 4 bases at J, with 16 bases between. Per the germline V gene, CDR1 is SGDLS and CDR2 is YYNGEE. The chain's CDR3 is CATMDGDSYGYTF. The CDR3 DNA sequence: TGTGCCACCATGGACGGGGATAGCTATGGCTACACCTTC.

This clonotype was found a few times. Germline is not matched at one junction end, which may reflect a read error. This chain connects TRBV20-1 to TRBJ2-4; 7 nucleotides line up with TRBD1. The CDR3 is 17 amino acids. Germline V CDR1 and CDR2: DFQATT, SNEGSKA (reference sequence). The chain's CDR3 is CSARDLAGGRARNIQYF. For the CDR3, the DNA is TGCAGTGCTAGAGATCTCGCAGGGGGTCGCGCCAGAAACATTCAGTACTTC.

This chain connects TRBV10-3 to TRBJ2-5; D is unresolved. The CDR3 runs 14 residues. The germline gives CDR1 ENHRY, CDR2 SYGVKD. Trimming cost V 0 bases and J 5 bases, with 10 bases left between them. The CDR3 bases are TGTGCCATCAGTGAGTCTGCCGGAACGGAGACCCAGTACTTC. This encodes CAISESAGTETQYF.

The V call is TRBV6-6, the J call TRBJ1-2; D unclear. From germline, CDR1 is MNHNY and CDR2 SVGAGI (reference sequence). The V gene lost 1 base and the J gene lost 0 bases, with 12 bases spanning the gap. The CDR3 has 16 residues. The CDR3 coding sequence is TGTGCCAGCAGTTACTTTCAGGACTACACTAACTATGGCTACACCTTC. Its translation: CASSYFQDYTNYGYTF.

In its sample, this clonotype was seen a few times. The rearrangement links TRBV5-1 to TRBJ2-7; no definite D call. The germline CDR1 and CDR2 sequences are SGHRS and YFSETQ. The CDR3 has 14 residues. Trimming took 2 bases from V and 0 from J, leaving 9 bases between them. The CDR3 sequence is CASSLTGASYEQYF. The CDR3 DNA sequence: TGCGCCAGCAGCTTAACGGGCGCCTCCTACGAGCAGTACTTC.

This clonotype was counted many times. This chain connects TRBV6-6 to TRBJ1-2; 7 bases align to TRBD1. Trimming took 6 bases from V and 4 from J; bases not matched to a gene: 11. The CDR3 loop spans 15 amino acids. Germline V gene lookup returns CDR1 MNHNY and CDR2 SVGAGI (reference sequence). The DNA for the CDR3 is TGTGCCAGCAGCCCCCTGACAGGGCAGGCCTATGGCTACACCTTC. Translating gives CASSPLTGQAYGYTF.

V is TRBV7-2 and J is TRBJ1-5; a possible D gene is TRBD1 (5 bases). CDR3 size: 13 residues. Germline V gene sequence: CDR1 SGHTA, CDR2 FQGNSA. Deletions cut 5 bases from V and 13 bases from J, with 18 bases between. CDR3 sequence reads: CASSPGRTASQHF. DNA of the CDR3: TGTGCCAGCAGCCCGGGACGCACGGCGTCACAGCATTTT.

This clonotype has more than one count but fewer than ten. V usage is TRBV28 and J usage is TRBJ1-5; D possibly corresponds to TRBD1 (5 bases). The CDR3 is 15 residues long. Germline V lookup: CDR1 MDHEN, CDR2 SYDVKM. V dropped 6 bases and J dropped 3 bases, with 15 bases sitting between them. CDR3 loop: CASRRPGRYNQPQHF. The CDR3 nucleotides are TGTGCCAGCAGGCGACCGGGACGGTACAATCAGCCCCAGCATTTT.